These T cell receptor beta chains were read from a single sample in a study of blood T cell repertoires in COVID-19. The data were produced by immunoSEQ multiplex PCR, yet TCRdb's version contains in-frame clones alone and is incomplete. The sample lists about 670,000 clones; 85% to 90% were seen once. The specimen was peripheral blood. Receptors were obtained from a woman aged 18-30 years with acute or convalescent COVID-19. CDR3s include the opening cysteine and the closing phenylalanine or tryptophan. The D gene is left open where the match is weak. A clone size is listed for some rows: how often the clone was seen (once, few, many), or a class if it is expanded.

abundance	d_gene	v_gene	j_gene	CDR3nt	CDR3aa
NA	TRBD2	TRBV5-1	TRBJ2-3	TGCGCCAGCAGCCTTTCGGGGGGGGCTGGAGATACGCAGTATTTT	CASSLSGGAGDTQYF
NA	NA	TRBV18	TRBJ1-1	TGTGCCAGCTCACCTCTAGGCGTCCGGGACACTGAAGCTTTCTTT	CASSPLGVRDTEAFF
NA	TRBD2	TRBV10-2	TRBJ2-7	TGCGCCAGCACGACTAGCGGGGGGGCGGAAGAGCAGTACTTC	CASTTSGGAEEQYF
NA	NA	TRBV6-5	TRBJ1-1	TGTGCCACCGAGGTGAACACTGAAGCTTTCTTT	CATEVNTEAFF
once	TRBD1	TRBV19	TRBJ2-1	TGTGCCAGTAGTATCGGACAGGGACTTTCCTACAATGAGCAGTTCTTC	CASSIGQGLSYNEQFF
NA	TRBD1	TRBV2	TRBJ2-5	TGTGCCAGCAGTGGAATCCTGTTGGGACAGGGTTTGGAGACCCAGTACTTC	CASSGILLGQGLETQYF
NA	TRBD1	TRBV6-5	TRBJ2-7	TGTGCCAGCGACCCCGACAGGGTGACCTACGAGCAGTACTTC	CASDPDRVTYEQYF
NA	NA	TRBV6-5	TRBJ2-6	TGTGCCAGCGGGAGGTTGAACGGGGCCAACGTCCTGACTTTC	CASGRLNGANVLTF
NA	TRBD1	TRBV30	TRBJ1-1	TGTGCCTGGAGTTGGGGACAGATCAGAACTGAAGCTTTCTTT	CAWSWGQIRTEAFF
NA	TRBD1	TRBV6-2/TRBV6-3	TRBJ1-3	TGTGCCAGCAGCATTACGGGACAGACGCCTGGAAACACCATATATTTT	CASSITGQTPGNTIYF
NA	TRBD1	TRBV6-5	TRBJ1-2	TGTGCCAGCAGACCGGGACAGGGAGACTATGGCTACACCTTC	CASRPGQGDYGYTF
NA	NA	TRBV2	TRBJ1-5	TGTGCCAGCAGTGAAGCCTTTACAGGGATTTGGGGTCAGCCCCAGCATTTT	CASSEAFTGIWGQPQHF
NA	TRBD2	TRBV7-2	TRBJ2-3	TGTGCCAGCAGCACAAGACTAGCGGGAATAGCAGATACGCAGTATTTT	CASSTRLAGIADTQYF
once	TRBD1	TRBV5-1	TRBJ1-6	TGCGCCAGCAGCGCGGGACAGCCCAGCTCACCCCTCCACTTT	CASSAGQPSSPLHF
NA	NA	TRBV29-1	TRBJ1-1	TGCAGCGGCCGCGTGTCGAACACTGAAGCTTTCTTT	CSGRVSNTEAFF
NA	NA	TRBV30	TRBJ2-7	TGTGCCGGAACAAAGACAGCGAGAGTCTACGAGCAGTACTTC	CAGTKTARVYEQYF
NA	TRBD1	TRBV27	TRBJ1-1	TGTGCCAGCAGCCGGGACAGTATAATGAACACTGAAGCTTTCTTT	CASSRDSIMNTEAFF
NA	NA	TRBV25-1	TRBJ2-6	TGTGCCAGCAGTGATGAGGGGGCTGGGGCCAACGTCCTGACTTTC	CASSDEGAGANVLTF
NA	TRBD1	TRBV29-1	TRBJ1-2	TGCAGCGTTGAGACAGGGGGCTATGGCTACACCTTC	CSVETGGYGYTF
NA	TRBD1	TRBV18	TRBJ2-3	TGTGCCAGCTCCGACAGGGGATATTCGGATACGCAGTATTTT	CASSDRGYSDTQYF
once	NA	TRBV4-1	TRBJ1-2	TGCGCCAGCAGCTTCGACAGGTTGTATGGCTACACCTTC	CASSFDRLYGYTF
NA	NA	TRBV5-1	TRBJ1-6	TGCGCCAGCAGCTTGTGGGGCGGCTCAGATTCACCCCTCCACTTT	CASSLWGGSDSPLHF
NA	NA	TRBV24-1	TRBJ1-2	TGTGCCACCGCTAAAGGGGGTATCTATGGCTACACCTTC	CATAKGGIYGYTF
NA	NA	TRBV4-3	TRBJ1-5	TGCGCCAGCAGCCAAGATTTTTATATGGTTCCAGGTAGACAGCCCCAGCATTTT	CASSQDFYMVPGRQPQHF
few	TRBD1	TRBV27	TRBJ1-1	TGTGCCAGCAGTTCCTGGACAGGAGCGCCTGAAGCTTTCTTT	CASSSWTGAPEAFF
NA	NA	TRBV30	TRBJ1-4	TGTGCCTGGAGTGTACGGAGGGGGGGTGAAAAACTGTTTTTT	CAWSVRRGGEKLFF
NA	TRBD1	TRBV28	TRBJ1-5	TGTGCCAGCAGGGGGGTGGCAGGGGGCGTTTTGCATCAGCCCCAGCATTTT	CASRGVAGGVLHQPQHF
once	TRBD1	TRBV2	TRBJ1-1	TGTGCCAGCAGTGGGACAGGTGGAGGATGGGAAGCTTTCTTT	CASSGTGGGWEAFF
NA	TRBD1	TRBV27	TRBJ2-5	TGTGCCAGCAGTCCAGGGGGTTCGGGGACCCAGTACTTC	CASSPGGSGTQYF
NA	NA	TRBV12-2	TRBJ2-7	TGTGCAAGTGGAACTGGGACAGGAGCCTACGAGCAGTACTTC	CASGTGTGAYEQYF
NA	TRBD2	TRBV7-3	TRBJ2-5	TGTGCCAGCAGCCCTCAGACTAGCGGGGGGAAAGAGACCCAGTACTTC	CASSPQTSGGKETQYF
NA	TRBD1	TRBV5-1	TRBJ2-3	TGCGCCAGCAGCTTGGGGACCGGGACAGGGGGGACAGATACGCAGTATTTT	CASSLGTGTGGTDTQYF
NA	NA	TRBV6-4	TRBJ1-6	TGTGCCAGCAGTGAGGGAGAAGGCACCTCCCTCCACTTT	CASSEGEGTSLHF
few	TRBD1	TRBV2	TRBJ1-2	TGTGCCAGCCTAACGAGCAGGGGGTACTATGGCTACACCTTC	CASLTSRGYYGYTF
NA	NA	TRBV19	TRBJ2-7	TGTGCCAGTAGAGTACAGGGAACCGGCGAGCAGTACTTC	CASRVQGTGEQYF
NA	TRBD1	TRBV6-2/TRBV6-3	TRBJ1-5	TGTGCCAGCAGCACCGGGACAGGTAATCAGCCCCAGCATTTT	CASSTGTGNQPQHF
NA	NA	TRBV6-6	TRBJ1-1	TGTGCCAGCAGTTACGGCGGCGAGACCACTGAAGCTTTCTTT	CASSYGGETTEAFF
once	NA	TRBV7-3	TRBJ1-2	TGTGCCAGCAGCTTAAATTTCGGGAGAGTCGTGGGTGGCTACACCTTC	CASSLNFGRVVGGYTF
NA	NA	TRBV5-4	TRBJ2-6	TGTGCCAGCAGCTTTTCAGGGGCTAGCTCTGGGGCCAACGTCCTGACTTTC	CASSFSGASSGANVLTF
NA	TRBD1	TRBV5-1	TRBJ1-1	TGCGCCAGCACCCCACGGACAGGGGGCTTGACTGAAGCTTTCTTT	CASTPRTGGLTEAFF
NA	NA	TRBV7-9	TRBJ1-1	TGTGCCAGCAACGGGGGGCTGTGGGTAACTGAAGCTTTCTTT	CASNGGLWVTEAFF
NA	NA	TRBV29-1	TRBJ2-5	TGCAGCGTTGCCGGGGTCGAAGAGACCCAGTACTTC	CSVAGVEETQYF
NA	NA	TRBV24-1	TRBJ2-3	TGTGCCACCATCCACAGGCCTAGCACAGATACGCAGTATTTT	CATIHRPSTDTQYF
NA	NA	TRBV7-9	TRBJ1-3	TGTGCCAGCAGCTCTAAGTTCTTGGGAAACACCATATATTTT	CASSSKFLGNTIYF
NA	TRBD1	TRBV5-5	TRBJ1-1	TGTGCCAGCCTTCGACAGGGGGCGTATACTGAAGCTTTCTTT	CASLRQGAYTEAFF
NA	NA	TRBV4-1	TRBJ2-5	TGCGCCAGCAGCGTCCCGGGCCTCGGAGGGGAGACCCAGTACTTC	CASSVPGLGGETQYF
NA	NA	TRBV23-1	TRBJ1-2	TGCGCCAGCAGTCCCTTCCCGGGTGCAGGGTCTAACTATGGCTACACCTTC	CASSPFPGAGSNYGYTF
NA	NA	TRBV11-2	TRBJ1-5	TGTGCCAGCAGCCCAGGGAGAGGGGGTGGCAATCAGCCCCAGCATTTT	CASSPGRGGGNQPQHF
NA	TRBD1	TRBV27	TRBJ2-1	TGTGCCAGCAGTTTCGAGGGACAGGGATACAATGAGCAGTTCTTC	CASSFEGQGYNEQFF
NA	NA	TRBV29-1	TRBJ1-1	TGCAGCGCCGGGTACACTGAAGCTTTCTTT	CSAGYTEAFF
once	NA	TRBV7-6	TRBJ1-1	TGTGCCAGCAGCTTAGCCTGGACAGCCATGAACACTGAAGCTTTCTTT	CASSLAWTAMNTEAFF
NA	TRBD2	TRBV3-1/TRBV3-2	TRBJ2-7	TGTGCCAGCAGCCAAAGGGCGGGGGGCCTAAGCTCCTACGAGCAGTACTTC	CASSQRAGGLSSYEQYF
NA	NA	TRBV6-6	TRBJ1-6	TGTGCCAGCAGGCAGCTTCAGACAGGAGAAAATTCACCCCTCCACTTT	CASRQLQTGENSPLHF
NA	TRBD1	TRBV28	TRBJ1-2	TGTGCCAGCAGTTTACAACTGGAGGGGGCTAGTGGCTACACCTTC	CASSLQLEGASGYTF